This TCR beta chain was recovered during a study of blood T cell repertoires in COVID-19. Only in-frame clones appear in the TCRdb table, and some are missing; sequencing was by immunoSEQ multiplex PCR. Of hundreds of thousands of clones detected, approximately 91% appear once; the ten largest clones hold 9% to 9.5%. V lost 7 bases and J 4 bases, leaving 20 bases between the germline ends. Germline V CDR1 and CDR2: MDHEN, SYDVKM. The CDR3 is made up of 15 amino acids. The gene calls are TRBV28 and TRBJ2-7; weak D call: TRBD2 (6 bases). The sequencing input was peripheral blood. The receptor's source is a man younger than 35 with active or convalescent COVID-19. CDR3 amino acids: CASTPGGESWYEQYF. The CDR3 region has the DNA TGTGCCAGCACCCCCGGCGGGGAATCTTGGTACGAGCAGTACTTC.